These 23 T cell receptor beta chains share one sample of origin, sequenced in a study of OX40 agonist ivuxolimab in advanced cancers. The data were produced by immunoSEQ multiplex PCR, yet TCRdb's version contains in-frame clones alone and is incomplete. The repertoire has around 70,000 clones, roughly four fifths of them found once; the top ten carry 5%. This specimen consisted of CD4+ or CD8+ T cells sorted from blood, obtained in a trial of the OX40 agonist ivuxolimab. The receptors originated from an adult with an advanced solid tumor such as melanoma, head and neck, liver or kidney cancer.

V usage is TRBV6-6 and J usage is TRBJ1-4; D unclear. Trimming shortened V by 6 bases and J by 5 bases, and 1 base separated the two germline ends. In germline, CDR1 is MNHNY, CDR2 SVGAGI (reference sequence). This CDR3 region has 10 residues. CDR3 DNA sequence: TGTGCCAGCAGAAATGAAAAACTGTTTTTT. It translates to CASRNEKLFF.

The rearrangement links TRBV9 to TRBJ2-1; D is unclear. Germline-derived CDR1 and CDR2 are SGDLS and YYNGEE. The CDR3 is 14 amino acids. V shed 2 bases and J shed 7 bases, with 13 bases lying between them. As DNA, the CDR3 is TGTGCCAGCAGCGTCCTGGCGTTAGCAAATGAGCAGTTCTTC. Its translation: CASSVLALANEQFF.

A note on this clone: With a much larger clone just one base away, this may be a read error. The CDR3 coding sequence is TGTGCCAGCAGCCAAGGACTAGCGGGCACCGGGGAGCTGTTTTTT. Its translation is CASSQGLAGTGELFF. The rearrangement uses TRBV2 and TRBJ2-2; 11 nucleotides match TRBD2. V shed 6 bases, J shed 4 bases, and the junction held 4 bases outside the gene matches. From germline, CDR1 is SNHLY and CDR2 FYNNEI. The CDR3 loop spans 15 amino acids.

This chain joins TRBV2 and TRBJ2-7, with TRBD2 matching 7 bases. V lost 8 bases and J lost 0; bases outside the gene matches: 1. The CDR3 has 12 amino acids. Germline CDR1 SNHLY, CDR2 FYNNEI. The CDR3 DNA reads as TGTGCCAGCGGCGGGAGCTCCTACGAGCAGTACTTC. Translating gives CASGGSSYEQYF.

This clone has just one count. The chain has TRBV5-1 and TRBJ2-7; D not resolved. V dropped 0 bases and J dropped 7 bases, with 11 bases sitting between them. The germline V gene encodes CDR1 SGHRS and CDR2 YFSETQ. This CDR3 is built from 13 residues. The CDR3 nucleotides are TGCGCCAGCAGCTTGGTAAGGCAGAGTGAGCAGTACTTC. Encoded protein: CASSLVRQSEQYF.

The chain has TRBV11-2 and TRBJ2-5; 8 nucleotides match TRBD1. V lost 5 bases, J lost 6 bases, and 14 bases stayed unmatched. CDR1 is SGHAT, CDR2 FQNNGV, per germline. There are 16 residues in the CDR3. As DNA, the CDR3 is TGTGCCAGCAGCAGGGCCCGTTCAGGGGGCGTGCAGACCCAGTACTTC. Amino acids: CASSRARSGGVQTQYF.

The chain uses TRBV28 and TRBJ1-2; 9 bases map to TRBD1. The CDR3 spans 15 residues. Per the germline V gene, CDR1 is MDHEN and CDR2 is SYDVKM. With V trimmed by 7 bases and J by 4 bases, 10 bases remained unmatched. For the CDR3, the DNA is TGTGCCAGCAACCGTCCGGGACAGGGAGCCTATGGCTACACCTTC. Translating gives CASNRPGQGAYGYTF.

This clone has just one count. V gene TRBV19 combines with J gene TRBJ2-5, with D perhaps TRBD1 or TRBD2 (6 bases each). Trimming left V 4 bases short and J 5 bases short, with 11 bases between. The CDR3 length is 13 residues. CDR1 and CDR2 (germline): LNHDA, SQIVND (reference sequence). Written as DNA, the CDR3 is TGTGCCAGTAGTAGGGGGGCGAGGGAGACCCAGTACTTC. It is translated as CASSRGARETQYF.

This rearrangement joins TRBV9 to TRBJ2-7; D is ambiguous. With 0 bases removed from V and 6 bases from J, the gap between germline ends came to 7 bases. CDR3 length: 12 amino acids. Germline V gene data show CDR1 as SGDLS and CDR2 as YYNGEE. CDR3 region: CASSVDRGEQYF. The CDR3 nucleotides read TGTGCCAGCAGCGTAGATCGCGGCGAGCAGTACTTC. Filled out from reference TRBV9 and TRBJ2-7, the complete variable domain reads DSGVTQTPKHLITATGQRVTLRCSPRSGDLSVYWYQQSLDQGLQFLIQYYNGEERAKGNILERFSAQQFPDLHSELNLSSLELGDSALYFCASSVDRGEQYFGPGTRLTVT.

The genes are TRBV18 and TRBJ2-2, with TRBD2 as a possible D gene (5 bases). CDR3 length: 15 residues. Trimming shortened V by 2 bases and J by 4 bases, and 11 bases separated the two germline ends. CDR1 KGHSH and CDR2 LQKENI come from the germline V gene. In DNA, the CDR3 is TGTGCCAGCTCACCAATGTGGGAGAGCACCGGGGAGCTGTTTTTT. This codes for CASSPMWESTGELFF.

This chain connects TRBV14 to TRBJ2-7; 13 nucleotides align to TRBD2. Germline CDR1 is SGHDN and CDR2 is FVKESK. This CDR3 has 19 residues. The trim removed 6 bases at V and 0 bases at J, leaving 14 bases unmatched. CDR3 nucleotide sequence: TGTGCCAGCAGTCCAAAACGGACTAGCGGGAGCGAGTTCTCCTACGAGCAGTACTTC. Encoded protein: CASSPKRTSGSEFSYEQYF.

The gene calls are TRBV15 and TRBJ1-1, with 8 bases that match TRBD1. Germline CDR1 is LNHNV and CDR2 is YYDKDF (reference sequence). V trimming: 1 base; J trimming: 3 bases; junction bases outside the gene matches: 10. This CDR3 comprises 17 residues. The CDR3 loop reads CATSRGNRGWMHTEAFF. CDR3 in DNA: TGTGCCACCAGCAGAGGAAACAGGGGGTGGATGCACACTGAAGCTTTCTTT.

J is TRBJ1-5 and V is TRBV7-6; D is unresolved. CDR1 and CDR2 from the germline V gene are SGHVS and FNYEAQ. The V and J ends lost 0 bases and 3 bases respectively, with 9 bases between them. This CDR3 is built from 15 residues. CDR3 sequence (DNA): TGTGCCAGCAGCTTAGCGTCAGGCCTCAATCAGCCCCAGCATTTT. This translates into CASSLASGLNQPQHF.

CDR3 in amino acids: CASSQTVLVTKLFF. The DNA of the CDR3 is TGTGCCAGCAGCCAAACAGTACTGGTGACAAAACTGTTTTTT. The chain has TRBV28 and TRBJ1-4; D gene uncertain. V shed 6 bases and J shed 10 bases, with 18 bases lying between them. The CDR3 loop spans 14 amino acids. Germline values: CDR1 MDHEN, CDR2 SYDVKM.

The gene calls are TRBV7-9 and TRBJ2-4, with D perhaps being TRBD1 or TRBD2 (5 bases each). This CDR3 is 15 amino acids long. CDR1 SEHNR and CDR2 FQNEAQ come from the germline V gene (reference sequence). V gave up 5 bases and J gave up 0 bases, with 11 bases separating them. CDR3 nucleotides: TGTGCCAGCAGCCCGATAGGGACAGCCAAAAACATTCAGTACTTC. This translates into CASSPIGTAKNIQYF.

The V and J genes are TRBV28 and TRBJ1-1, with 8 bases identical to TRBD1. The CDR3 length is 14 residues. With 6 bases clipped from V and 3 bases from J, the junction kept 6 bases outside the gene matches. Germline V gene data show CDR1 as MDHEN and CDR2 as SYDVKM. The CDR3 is CASREGTGYTEAFF. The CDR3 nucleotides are TGTGCCAGCAGAGAGGGGACAGGCTACACTGAAGCTTTCTTT.

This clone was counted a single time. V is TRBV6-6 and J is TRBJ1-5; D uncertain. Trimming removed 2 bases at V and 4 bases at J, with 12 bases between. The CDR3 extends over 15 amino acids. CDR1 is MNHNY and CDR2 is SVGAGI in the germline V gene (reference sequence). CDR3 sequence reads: CASSYHDQENQPQHF. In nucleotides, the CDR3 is TGTGCCAGCAGTTACCACGACCAAGAAAATCAGCCCCAGCATTTT.

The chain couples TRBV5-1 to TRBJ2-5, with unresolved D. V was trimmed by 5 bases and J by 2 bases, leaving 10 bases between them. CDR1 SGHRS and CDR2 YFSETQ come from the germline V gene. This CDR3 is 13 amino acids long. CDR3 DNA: TGCGCCAGCAGATTTACACCACAAGAGACCCAGTACTTC. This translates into CASRFTPQETQYF.

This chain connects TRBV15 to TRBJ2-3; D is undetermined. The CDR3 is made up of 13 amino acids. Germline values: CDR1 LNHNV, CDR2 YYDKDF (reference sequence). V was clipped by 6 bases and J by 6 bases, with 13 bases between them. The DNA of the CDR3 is TGTGCCACCAGGGACCTTATAGGGGATACGCAGTATTTT. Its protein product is CATRDLIGDTQYF.

As DNA, the CDR3 is TGCGCCAGCAGCCAACTAGGACAGGGTAGTGTCACTAATGAAAAACTGTTTTTT. Translated: CASSQLGQGSVTNEKLFF. The chain recombines TRBV5-1 with TRBJ1-4, with 8 nucleotides matching TRBD1. This CDR3 spans 18 amino acids. Germline V gene lookup returns CDR1 SGHRS and CDR2 YFSETQ. J lost 2 bases, V lost 4 bases, and 13 bases had no gene match.

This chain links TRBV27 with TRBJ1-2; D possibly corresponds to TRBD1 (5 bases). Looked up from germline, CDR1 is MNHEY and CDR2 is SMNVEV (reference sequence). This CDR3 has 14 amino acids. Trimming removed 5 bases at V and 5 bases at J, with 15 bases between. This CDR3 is CASSPPTDQYGYTF. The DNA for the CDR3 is TGTGCCAGCAGTCCTCCGACAGATCAGTATGGCTACACCTTC.

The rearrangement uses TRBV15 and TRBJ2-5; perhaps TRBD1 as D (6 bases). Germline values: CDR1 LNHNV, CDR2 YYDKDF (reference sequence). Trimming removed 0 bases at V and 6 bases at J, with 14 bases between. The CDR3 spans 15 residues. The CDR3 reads CATSRDRQGWQTQYF. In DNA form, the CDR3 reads TGTGCCACCAGCAGAGATCGCCAGGGGTGGCAGACCCAGTACTTC.

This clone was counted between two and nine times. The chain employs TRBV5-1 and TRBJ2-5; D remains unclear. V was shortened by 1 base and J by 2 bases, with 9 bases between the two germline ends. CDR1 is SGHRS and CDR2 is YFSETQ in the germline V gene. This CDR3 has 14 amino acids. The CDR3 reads CASSLSRNQETQYF. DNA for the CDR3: TGCGCCAGCAGCTTGTCCAGGAATCAAGAGACCCAGTACTTC.